This entry describes one T cell receptor beta chain. The antigen is not known. Trimming took 4 bases from V and 8 from J, leaving 18 bases between them. The CDR3 extends over 15 amino acids. CDR1 is ENHRY and CDR2 is SYGVKD in the germline V gene. This record belongs to a study of T cells in tuberculosis. Whole-study context: Blood was taken before or within 7 days of anti-tuberculosis therapy.

Time point of the sample: new active TB diagnosis, blood taken before or within 7 days of starting treatment. Included patients were adults of at least 18, HIV-seronegative, South African. Study-level findings and limits: A GMM-specific repertoire classifier reached just under 90% accuracy, AUROC over 0.85.

Profiling relied on immunoSEQ multiplex PCR, and the TCRdb table lists in-frame clones only, not all of them. The repertoire consists of some 30,000 clones, with 70% to 90% occurring once and the leading ten covering 5.4%. The receptor was isolated from an adult with tuberculosis. This specimen was PBMCs, taken at tuberculosis diagnosis. The V gene is TRBV10-3, the J gene TRBJ1-3, with TRBD1 as a possible D gene (6 bases). CDR3 in DNA: TGTGCCATCAGTGTTAAATCCGGGACAAGGGACACCATATATTTT. It specifies CAISVKSGTRDTIYF.